Listed here are 6 T cell receptor beta chains from one sample, sequenced in a study of control samples from healthy donors and cancer patients. Produced via immunoSEQ multiplex PCR; TCRdb's table is partial and in-frame only. The sample holds 150,000 to 200,000 clones, approximately 94% seen once. Sequences were obtained from blood. All receptors derive from a woman aged 18-29 years in good health.

The V and J genes are TRBV18 and TRBJ2-3; the match to TRBD2 covers 8 bases. V shed 3 bases, J shed 3 bases, and the junction held 11 bases outside the gene matches. This CDR3 is 17 amino acids long. Germline V lookup: CDR1 KGHSH, CDR2 LQKENI. In DNA form, the CDR3 reads TGTGCCAGCTCACCGAGTCCTGGCGGGGGGCCAACAGATACGCAGTATTTT. This sequence encodes CASSPSPGGGPTDTQYF.

The V and J genes are TRBV28 and TRBJ1-4; 8 bases agree with TRBD1. In germline, CDR1 is MDHEN, CDR2 SYDVKM. The CDR3 extends over 15 amino acids. Losses at the gene ends were 6 bases for V and 0 bases for J; bases not matched to a gene: 3. CDR3 sequence: CASSPQGATNEKLFF. DNA for the CDR3: TGTGCCAGCAGCCCACAGGGGGCAACTAATGAAAAACTGTTTTTT. Full variable domain (outside the CDR3, taken from reference TRBV28 and TRBJ1-4): DVKVTQSSRYLVKRTGEKVFLECVQDMDHENMFWYRQDPGLGLRLIYFSYDVKMKEKGDIPEGYSVSREKKERFSLILESASTNQTSMYLCASSPQGATNEKLFFGSGTQLSVL.

The DNA for the CDR3 is TGTGCCAGTAGTATAGATCGCCTCCACCGGACTGAAGCTTTCTTT. Translation gives CASSIDRLHRTEAFF. The V and J genes are TRBV19 and TRBJ1-1, with D unclear. From germline, CDR1 is LNHDA and CDR2 SQIVND (reference sequence). V lost 0 bases to trimming and J lost 5 bases, with 13 bases between them. The CDR3 extends over 15 amino acids.

The chain combines TRBV5-1 with TRBJ2-5; a possible D gene is TRBD1 (5 bases). Germline V lookup: CDR1 SGHRS, CDR2 YFSETQ. V lost 7 bases, J lost 2 bases, and 12 bases lay in between. CDR3 length: 13 amino acids. CDR3 in amino acids: CASGAVNQETQYF. The CDR3 coding sequence is TGCGCCAGCGGGGCGGTAAATCAAGAGACCCAGTACTTC.

The chain combines TRBV3-1 (or the pseudogene TRBV3-2) with TRBJ1-2; D possibly corresponds to TRBD1 (5 bases). Germline CDR1 reads LGHDT; CDR2 reads YNNKEL (reference sequence). The V end was cut by 0 bases, the J end by 8 bases, with 13 bases between. The CDR3 length is 14 residues. CDR3 nucleotide sequence: TGTGCCAGCAGCCAAGAAAGGGGCAGGAGGGGCTACACCTTC. Residues: CASSQERGRRGYTF.

CDR3 region: CASSQDAGVGGYTF. The DNA for the CDR3 is TGTGCCAGCAGCCAAGATGCAGGGGTCGGCGGCTACACCTTC. J is TRBJ1-2 and V is TRBV4-2; D might be TRBD1 (6 bases). V gave up 0 bases and J gave up 8 bases, with 13 bases separating them. The CDR3 has 14 amino acids. CDR1 and CDR2 from the germline V gene are LGHNA and YNFKEQ.